This is a list of T cell receptor delta chains from one sample in a study of gamma-delta chains in newborns, infants, children. TCRdb re-processed the reads via CATT. Here the sample spans roughly 3,500 delta-chain clones, about 0.3% being singletons. Sequencing was carried out using blood. The receptors shown here come from a child who was a newborn, infant or young child, either healthy, febrile or measles-vaccinated (not recorded which). Each CDR3 is given with its conserved first and last residue. A D gene is named only where the DNA matches it firmly. Clone size is stated in some rows and not others, as once, few, many or a class when expanded.

J	size	D	V	DNA	CDR3
TRDJ2	large	TRDD3	TRDV2	TGTGCCTGTGACACCGTATTTGGGGGATACGCGGGGCCGACAGCACAACTCTTCTTT	CACDTVFGGYAGPTAQLFF
TRDJ1	large	NA	TRDV2	TGTGCCTGTGACACGCTACTTTCGCCGCTCGATAAACTCATCTTT	CACDTLLSPLDKLIF
TRDJ3	large	TRDD3	TRDV2	TGTGCCTGTGACCTACTGGGGGATACCTGGGACACCCGACAGATGTTTTTC	CACDLLGDTWDTRQMFF
TRDJ3	large	TRDD3	TRDV2	TGTGCCTGTGACACCTGGGGGATACGCTGGGACACCCGACAGATGTTTTTC	CACDTWGIRWDTRQMFF
TRDJ3	large	TRDD3	TRAV29/DV5	TGTGCAGCAAGCGAAGTTTACTGGGGGAGCTCCTGGGACACCCGACAGATGTTTTTC	CAASEVYWGSSWDTRQMFF
TRDJ3	few	TRDD3	TRAV29/DV5	TGTGCAACAACTGGGGGATACCCCTGGGACACCCGACAGATGTTTTTC	CATTGGYPWDTRQMFF
TRDJ3	large	TRDD3	TRDV2	TGTGCCTGTGACAATACTGGGGGATACCCTAGCTCCTGGGACACCCGACAGATGTTTTTC	CACDNTGGYPSSWDTRQMFF
TRDJ3	NA	TRDD3	TRDV2	TGTGCCTGTGACACTTTGAGAATTGGGGGATATCCCTGGGACACCCGACAGATGTTTTTC	CACDTLRIGGYPWDTRQMFF
TRDJ2	large	TRDD3	TRDV2	TGTGCCTGTGATGTACTGGGGGCCCCGACAGCACAACTCTTCTTT	CACDVLGAPTAQLFF
TRDJ2	large	NA	TRDV2	TGTGCCTGTGACACGGATTTGACAGCACAACTCTTCTTT	CACDTDLTAQLFF
TRDJ1	large	TRDD3	TRDV2	TGTGCCTGTGACCCACTGGGGGCTGATAAACTCATCTTT	CACDPLGADKLIF
TRDJ2	few	TRDD3	TRDV2	TGTGCCTGTGACACCGGGTTGGGGACGGGGGGATACCTAGCACAGCTCTTCTTT	CACDTGLGTGGYLAQLFF
TRDJ2	few	TRDD3	TRDV2	TGTGCCTGTGATACTGGGGGATCCTTGACAGCACACCTCTTCTTT	CACDTGGSLTAHLFF
TRDJ3	large	TRDD3	TRDV2	TGTGCCTGTGACACCGCGGGGGATGGCTCCTGGGACACCCGACAGATGTTTTTC	CACDTAGDGSWDTRQMFF
TRDJ3	large	TRDD3	TRDV2	TGTGCCTGTGACGTACTGGGGGATTCCTGGGACACCCGACAGATGTTTTTC	CACDVLGDSWDTRQMFF
TRDJ4	few	TRDD3	TRDV2	TGTGCCTGTGACCCTCTGGGGGATACAAGACCCCTAATCTTC	CACDPLGDTRPLIF
TRDJ3	large	TRDD3	TRDV2	TGTGCCTGTGACACCTCCCCTACTGGGGGATACGGGGTATCCTGGGACACCCGACAGATGTTTTTC	CACDTSPTGGYGVSWDTRQMFF
TRDJ3	NA	TRDD3	TRDV2	TGTGCCTGTGACACGCCCTACTGGTGGATACGATCCAGCTCCTGGGACACCCGACAGATGTTTTTC	CACDTPYWWIRSSSWDTRQMFF
TRDJ3	large	TRDD3	TRDV2	TGTGCCTGTGACACTGGGGGATACTCCTGGGACACCCGACAGATGTTTTTC	CACDTGGYSWDTRQMFF
TRDJ3	few	NA	TRDV2	TGTGCCTGTGACGCTACTGGGAGCTCCTGGGACACCTGGCAGATGTTTTTC	CACDATGSSWDTWQMFF
TRDJ2	large	TRDD3	TRDV2	TGTGCCTGTGACAAGGTGGGGGATACCCCATTGACAGCACAACTCTTCTTT	CACDKVGDTPLTAQLFF
TRDJ1	medium-sized	TRDD3	TRDV2	TGTGCCTGTGACCTACTGGGGGATAAGCCCGATAAACTCATCTTT	CACDLLGDKPDKLIF
TRDJ2	NA	NA	TRDV2	TGTGCCTGTGACACCTGGGGTATGACAGCACAGCTCTTCTTT	CACDTWGMTAQLFF
TRDJ3	NA	TRDD3	TRDV2	TGTGCCTGCGACTCCCCAACTGGGGGATATTTCTCCTGGGACACCCGCCAGATGTTTTTC	CACDSPTGGYFSWDTRQMFF
TRDJ3	NA	TRDD3	TRDV2	TGTGCCTGTGACACCGTGGGGATACAAAGCTCCTGGGACGCCCGACAGATGTTTTTC	CACDTVGIQSSWDARQMFF
TRDJ3	medium-sized	TRDD3	TRDV2	TGTGCCTGTGACGCCATTGTACTGGGGGATACGCTGAGCTCCTGGGACACCCGACAGATGTTTTTC	CACDAIVLGDTLSSWDTRQMFF
TRDJ2	medium-sized	TRDD3	TRDV2	TGTGCCTGTGACACCCCCTGGGGGATACAAGCTTTGACAGCACAACTCTTCTTT	CACDTPWGIQALTAQLFF
TRDJ3	large	NA	TRDV2	TGTGCCTGTGACAGGGGGGAAATACCCCCGAGCTCCTGGGACACCCGACAGATGTTTTTC	CACDRGEIPPSSWDTRQMFF
TRDJ3	large	NA	TRDV2	TGTGCCTGTGACACCGGAAGGGATTCAAGCTCCTGGGACACCCGACAGATGTTTTTC	CACDTGRDSSSWDTRQMFF
TRDJ3	few	NA	TRAV29/DV5	TGTGCAGCAAGCGCCTCGGGTACGTGTACTGGGCAAAGGCCCTGGGACACCCGACAGATGTTTTTC	CAASASGTCTGQRPWDTRQMFF
TRDJ1	large	NA	TRDV2	TGTGCCTGTGACCCTTTGGGGGACACCGATAAACTCATCTTT	CACDPLGDTDKLIF
TRDJ3	large	NA	TRDV2	TGTGCCTGTGACACCGAATTCGCTAGGGGCTCCTGGGACACCCGACAGATGTTTTTC	CACDTEFARGSWDTRQMFF
TRDJ1	few	NA	TRAV29/DV5	NA	CSVLLCSKGERADKLIF
TRDJ2	large	NA	TRAV29/DV5	TGTGCAGCAAGCTCTTGGCTTTCTCCCGCTTTGACAGCACAACTCTTCTTT	CAASSWLSPALTAQLFF
TRDJ1	few	TRDD3	TRDV2	TGTGCCTGTGACAAACTGGGGGATACGATCGATAAGCTCATCTTT	CACDKLGDTIDKLIF
TRDJ2	large	TRDD3	TRDV2	TGTGCCTGTGACCCTCTACTGGGGGATACCTTTTCGACAGCACAACTCTTCTTT	CACDPLLGDTFSTAQLFF
TRDJ2	many	NA	TRAV29/DV5	NA	CSVLLCSKRGRAGDTAQLFF
TRDJ3	medium-sized	TRDD3	TRDV2	TGTGCCTGTGACACCGACCTAGACTGGGGGATACGCTCGAGCTGGGACACCCGACAGATGTTTTTC	CACDTDLDWGIRSSWDTRQMFF
TRDJ3	large	TRDD3	TRDV2	TGTGCCTGTGACGCTATACTGGGGGATGTCAGCTCCTGGGACACCCGACAGATGTTTTTC	CACDAILGDVSSWDTRQMFF
TRDJ3	large	NA	TRDV2	TGTGCCTGTGACACCGTTATGGGGGCCGTCTCCTGGGACACCCGACAGATGTTTTTC	CACDTVMGAVSWDTRQMFF
TRDJ3	few	TRDD3	TRDV2	TGTGCCTGTGACACCGTGGGTTCCTGGGATACCCGCCAGATGTTTTTC	CACDTVGSWDTRQMFF
TRDJ3	NA	NA	TRDV1	TGTGCTCTTGGGGTCCCGTATTCCTGGGACACCCGGCAGATGTTTTTC	CALGVPYSWDTRQMFF
TRDJ3	large	TRDD3	TRDV2	TGTGCCTGTGACTCGGTACTGGGGGATACTTCCTGGGACACCCGACAGATGTTTTTC	CACDSVLGDTSWDTRQMFF
TRDJ2	few	TRDD3	TRDV2	TGTGCCTGTGACACCGGGTCGGGGACCGGGGGATACCTAGCACAACTCTTCTTT	CACDTGSGTGGYLAQLFF
TRDJ3	large	TRDD3	TRDV2	TGTGCCTGTGACGCTATTGTACTGGGGGATACGCTGAGCTCCTGGGACACCCGACAGATGTTTTTC	CACDAIVLGDTLSSWDTRQMFF
TRDJ3	large	TRDD3	TRDV2	TGTGCCTGTGACACCGTACTGGGGGATACCCCTAGCTCCTGGGACACCCGACAGATGTTTTTC	CACDTVLGDTPSSWDTRQMFF
TRDJ2	few	TRDD2	TRDV1	TGTGCTCTTGGGGATCTTCCTACGAGGGCTAAGCTCACACTTTTAGAAGCTCTGAAAGCACAACTCTTCTTT	CALGDLPTRAKLTLLEALKAQLFF
TRDJ3	large	NA	TRDV2	TGTGCCTGTGACGGCATCGTGGGGGGCCAGTCCCGGGACACCCGACAGATGTTTTTC	CACDGIVGGQSRDTRQMFF
TRDJ3	large	TRDD3	TRDV2	TGTGCCTGTGACACCGTCTGGGGGGTGAGCTCCTGGGACACCCGACAGATGTTTTTC	CACDTVWGVSSWDTRQMFF
TRDJ3	few	TRDD3	TRDV2	TGTGCCGGTGACACCTCCCCTACTGGGGGATACGGGGTATCCTGGGACACCCGACAGGTGTTTTTC	CAGDTSPTGGYGVSWDTRQVFF
TRDJ2	NA	TRDD3	TRDV2	TGTGCCTGTGACACCTTACTGGGGGGATACTCTTTGGCAGCACAACCCTTCTTT	CACDTLLGGYSLAAQPFF
TRDJ2	large	TRDD3	TRDV2	TGTGCCTGTGACATACTGGGGGATACAGCACAACTCTTCTTT	CACDILGDTAQLFF